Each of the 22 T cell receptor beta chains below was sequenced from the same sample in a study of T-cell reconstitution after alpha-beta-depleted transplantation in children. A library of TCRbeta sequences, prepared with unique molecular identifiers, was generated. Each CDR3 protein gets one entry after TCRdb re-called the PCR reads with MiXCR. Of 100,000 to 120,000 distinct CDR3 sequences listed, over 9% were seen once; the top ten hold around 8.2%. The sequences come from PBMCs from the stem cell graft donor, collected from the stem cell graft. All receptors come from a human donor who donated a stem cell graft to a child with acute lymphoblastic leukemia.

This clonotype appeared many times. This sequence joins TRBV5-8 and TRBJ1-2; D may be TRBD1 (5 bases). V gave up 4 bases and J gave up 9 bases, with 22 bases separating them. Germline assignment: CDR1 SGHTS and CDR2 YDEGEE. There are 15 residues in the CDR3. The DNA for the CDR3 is TGTGCCAGCAGCCCGGGACTGACTAATGCGAAGCGCTACACCTTC. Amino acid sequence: CASSPGLTNAKRYTF.

The CDR3 DNA follows: TGTGCCAGCAGTGATAGGAACGAGCAGTACTTC. Amino acids: CASSDRNEQYF. The chain has TRBV6-1 and TRBJ2-7, with unresolved D. CDR1 and CDR2 from the germline V gene are MNHNS and SASEGT. The CDR3 has 11 residues. Trimming stripped 3 bases from V and 5 bases from J, with 5 bases between.

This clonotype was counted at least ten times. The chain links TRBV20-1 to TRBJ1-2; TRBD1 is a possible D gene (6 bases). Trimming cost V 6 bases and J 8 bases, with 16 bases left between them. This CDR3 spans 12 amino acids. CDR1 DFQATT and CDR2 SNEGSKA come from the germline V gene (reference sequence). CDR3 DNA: TGCAGTGCCAGACCAGGGGAAGGGGGCTACACCTTC. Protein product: CSARPGEGGYTF.

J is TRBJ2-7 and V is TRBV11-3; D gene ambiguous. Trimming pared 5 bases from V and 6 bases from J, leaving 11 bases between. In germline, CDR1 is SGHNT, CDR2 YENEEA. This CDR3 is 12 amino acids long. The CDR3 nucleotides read TGTGCCAGCAGCGACGATTGGGGCGAGCAGTACTTC. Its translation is CASSDDWGEQYF. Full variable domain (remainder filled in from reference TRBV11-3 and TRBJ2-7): EAGVVQSPRYKIIEKKQPVAFWCNPISGHNTLYWYLQNLGQGPELLIRYENEEAVDDSQLPKDRFSAERLKGVDSTLKIQPAELGDSAVYLCASSDDWGEQYFGPGTRLTVT.

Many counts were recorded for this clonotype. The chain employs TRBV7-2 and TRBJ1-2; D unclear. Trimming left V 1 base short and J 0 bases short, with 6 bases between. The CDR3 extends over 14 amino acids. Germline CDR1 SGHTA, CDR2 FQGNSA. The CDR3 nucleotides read TGTGCCAGCAGCTTAGGGACTCCTAACTATGGCTACACCTTC. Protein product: CASSLGTPNYGYTF.

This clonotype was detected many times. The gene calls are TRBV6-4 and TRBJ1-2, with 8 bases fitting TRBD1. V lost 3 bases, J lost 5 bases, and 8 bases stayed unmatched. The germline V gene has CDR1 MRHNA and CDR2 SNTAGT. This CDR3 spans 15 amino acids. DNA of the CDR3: TGTGCCAGCAGTGAAACCCATGGACAGGGTTATGGCTACACCTTC. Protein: CASSETHGQGYGYTF.

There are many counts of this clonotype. As DNA, the CDR3 is TGTGCCAGCAGTTACTCACGGCAGCTCAATCTCTATAATTCACCCCTCCACTTT. Its protein is CASSYSRQLNLYNSPLHF. The chain carries TRBV6-5 and TRBJ1-6; D remains ambiguous. This CDR3 contains 18 residues. Germline CDR1 MNHEY, CDR2 SVGAGI. V lost 0 bases and J lost 3, with 15 bases in between.

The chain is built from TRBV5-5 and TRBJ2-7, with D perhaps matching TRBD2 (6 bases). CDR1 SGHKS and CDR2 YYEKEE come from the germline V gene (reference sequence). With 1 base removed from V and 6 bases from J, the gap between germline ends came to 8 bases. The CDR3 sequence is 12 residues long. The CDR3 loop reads CASSLFGGEQYF. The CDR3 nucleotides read TGTGCCAGCAGCTTGTTCGGGGGCGAGCAGTACTTC.

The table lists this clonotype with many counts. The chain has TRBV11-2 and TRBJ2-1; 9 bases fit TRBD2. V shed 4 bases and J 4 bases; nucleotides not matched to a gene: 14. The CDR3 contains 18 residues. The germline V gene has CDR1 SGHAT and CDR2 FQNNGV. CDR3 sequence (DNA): TGTGCCAGCAGCTCCTCGCTGGGGGGGACTAGCAGTTACAATGAGCAGTTCTTC. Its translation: CASSSSLGGTSSYNEQFF.

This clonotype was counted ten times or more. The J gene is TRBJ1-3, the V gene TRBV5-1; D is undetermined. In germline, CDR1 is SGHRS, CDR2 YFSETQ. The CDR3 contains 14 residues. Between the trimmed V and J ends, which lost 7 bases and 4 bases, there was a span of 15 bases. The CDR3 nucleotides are TGCGCCAGCTCCTACGCCTCTTCCGGAAACACCATATATTTT. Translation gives CASSYASSGNTIYF.

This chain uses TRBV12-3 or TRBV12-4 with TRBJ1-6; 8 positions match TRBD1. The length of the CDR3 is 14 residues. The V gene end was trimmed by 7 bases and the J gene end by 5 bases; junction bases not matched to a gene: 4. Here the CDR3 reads CASILTGDNSPLHF. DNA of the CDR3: TGTGCCAGCATTCTGACAGGGGATAATTCACCCCTCCACTTT.

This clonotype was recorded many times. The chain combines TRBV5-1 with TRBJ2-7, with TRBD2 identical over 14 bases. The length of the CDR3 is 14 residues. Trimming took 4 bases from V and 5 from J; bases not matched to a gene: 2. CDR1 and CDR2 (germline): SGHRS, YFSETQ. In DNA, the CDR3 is TGCGCCAGCAGCCCGGGACTAGCGGGAGACGAGCAGTACTTC. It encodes CASSPGLAGDEQYF.

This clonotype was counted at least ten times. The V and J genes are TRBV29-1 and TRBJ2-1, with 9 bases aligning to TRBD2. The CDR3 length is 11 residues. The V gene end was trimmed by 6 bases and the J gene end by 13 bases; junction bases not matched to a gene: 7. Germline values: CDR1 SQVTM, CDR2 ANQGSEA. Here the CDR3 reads CSVAMGLAQFF. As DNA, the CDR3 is TGCAGCGTCGCCATGGGACTAGCACAGTTCTTC.

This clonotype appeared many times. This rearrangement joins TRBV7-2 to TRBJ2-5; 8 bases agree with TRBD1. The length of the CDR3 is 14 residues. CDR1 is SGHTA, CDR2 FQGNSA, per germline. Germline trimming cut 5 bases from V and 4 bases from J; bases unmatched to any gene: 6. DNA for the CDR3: TGTGCCAGCAGCCTATCTGGGACAGGAGAGACCCAGTACTTC. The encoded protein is CASSLSGTGETQYF.

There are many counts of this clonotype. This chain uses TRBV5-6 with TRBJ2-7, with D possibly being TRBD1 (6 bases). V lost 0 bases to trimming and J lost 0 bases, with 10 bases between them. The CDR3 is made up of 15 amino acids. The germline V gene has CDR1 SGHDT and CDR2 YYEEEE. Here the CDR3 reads CASSLAGASSYEQYF. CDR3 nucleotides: TGTGCCAGCAGCTTGGCAGGGGCCAGCTCCTACGAGCAGTACTTC.

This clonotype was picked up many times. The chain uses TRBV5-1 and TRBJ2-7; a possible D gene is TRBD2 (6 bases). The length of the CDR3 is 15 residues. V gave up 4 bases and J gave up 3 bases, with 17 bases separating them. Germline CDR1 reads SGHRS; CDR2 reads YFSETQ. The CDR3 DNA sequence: TGCGCCAGCAGCGTTATGAGCCTCGGGGGCTACGAGCAGTACTTC. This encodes CASSVMSLGGYEQYF.

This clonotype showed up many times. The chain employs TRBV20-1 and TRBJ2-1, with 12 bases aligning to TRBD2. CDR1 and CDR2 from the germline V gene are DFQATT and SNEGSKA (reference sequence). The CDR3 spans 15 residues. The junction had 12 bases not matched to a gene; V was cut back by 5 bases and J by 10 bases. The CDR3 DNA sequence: TGCAGTGCTTTCCGGACTAGCGGGGCCAAAAGGGAGCAGTTCTTC. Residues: CSAFRTSGAKREQFF.

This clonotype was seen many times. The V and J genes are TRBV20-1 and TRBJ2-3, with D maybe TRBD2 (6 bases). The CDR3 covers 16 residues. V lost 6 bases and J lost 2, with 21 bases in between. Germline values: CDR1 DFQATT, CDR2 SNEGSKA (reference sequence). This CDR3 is CSAPRRDHIPTDTQYF. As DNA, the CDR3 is TGCAGTGCCCCAAGGCGGGACCACATTCCCACAGATACGCAGTATTTT.

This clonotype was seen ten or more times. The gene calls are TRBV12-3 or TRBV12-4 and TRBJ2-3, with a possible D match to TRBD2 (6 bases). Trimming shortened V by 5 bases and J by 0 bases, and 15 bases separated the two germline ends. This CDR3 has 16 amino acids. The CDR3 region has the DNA TGTGCCAGCAGTACCTTTGCGGGGTCGAGCACAGATACGCAGTATTTT. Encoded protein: CASSTFAGSSTDTQYF.

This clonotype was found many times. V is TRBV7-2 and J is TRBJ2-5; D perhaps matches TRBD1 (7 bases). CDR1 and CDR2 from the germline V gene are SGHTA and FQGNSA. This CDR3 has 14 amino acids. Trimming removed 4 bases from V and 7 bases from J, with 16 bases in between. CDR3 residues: CASSSSSGGLTQYF. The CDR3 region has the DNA TGTGCCAGCAGCTCATCCTCAGGGGGGCTGACCCAGTACTTC. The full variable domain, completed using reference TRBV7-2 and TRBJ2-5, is GAGVSQSPSNKVTEKGKDVELRCDPISGHTALYWYRQSLGQGLEFLIYFQGNSAPDKSGLPSDRFSAERTGGSVSTLTIQRTQQEDSAVYLCASSSSSGGLTQYFGPGTRLLVL.

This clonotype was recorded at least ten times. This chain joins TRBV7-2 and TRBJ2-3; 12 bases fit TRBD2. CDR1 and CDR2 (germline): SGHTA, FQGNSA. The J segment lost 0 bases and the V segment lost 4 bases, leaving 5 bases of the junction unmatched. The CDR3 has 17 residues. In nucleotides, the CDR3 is TGTGCCAGCAGCTCCGGACTAGCGGGGCCTAGCACAGATACGCAGTATTTT. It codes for CASSSGLAGPSTDTQYF.

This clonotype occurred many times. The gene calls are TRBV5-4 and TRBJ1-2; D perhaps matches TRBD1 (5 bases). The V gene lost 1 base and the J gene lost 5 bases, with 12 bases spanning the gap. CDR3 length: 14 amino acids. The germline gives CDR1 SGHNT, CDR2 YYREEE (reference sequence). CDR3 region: CASSLNRGEYGYTF. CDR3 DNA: TGTGCCAGCAGCTTGAATAGGGGAGAATATGGCTACACCTTC.